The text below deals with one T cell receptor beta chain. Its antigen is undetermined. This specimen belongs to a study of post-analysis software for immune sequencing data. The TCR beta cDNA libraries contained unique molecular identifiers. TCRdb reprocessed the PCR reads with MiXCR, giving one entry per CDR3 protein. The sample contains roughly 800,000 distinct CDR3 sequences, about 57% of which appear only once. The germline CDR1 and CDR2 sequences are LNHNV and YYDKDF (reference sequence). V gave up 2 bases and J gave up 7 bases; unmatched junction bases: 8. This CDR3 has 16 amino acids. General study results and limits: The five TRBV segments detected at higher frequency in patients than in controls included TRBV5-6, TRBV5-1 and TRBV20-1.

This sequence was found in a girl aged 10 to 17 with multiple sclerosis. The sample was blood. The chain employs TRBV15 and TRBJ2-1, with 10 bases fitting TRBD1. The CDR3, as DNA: TGTGCCACCAGCAGACTTATGGGGACAGGGGCAAATGAGCAGTTCTTC. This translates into CATSRLMGTGANEQFF.